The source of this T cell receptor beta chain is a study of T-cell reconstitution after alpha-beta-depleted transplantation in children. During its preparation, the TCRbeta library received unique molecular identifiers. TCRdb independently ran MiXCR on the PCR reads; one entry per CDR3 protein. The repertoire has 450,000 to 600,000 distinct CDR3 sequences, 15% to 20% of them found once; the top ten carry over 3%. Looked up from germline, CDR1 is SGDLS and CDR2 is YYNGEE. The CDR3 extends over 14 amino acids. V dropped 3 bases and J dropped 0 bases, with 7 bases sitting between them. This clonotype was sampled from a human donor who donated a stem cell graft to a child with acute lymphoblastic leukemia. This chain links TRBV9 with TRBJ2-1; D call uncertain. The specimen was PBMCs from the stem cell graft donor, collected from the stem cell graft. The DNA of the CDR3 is TGTGCCAGCAGCGGGCGAGTCTCCTACAATGAGCAGTTCTTC. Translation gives CASSGRVSYNEQFF.